The following is a TCR beta chain sequence with its context. Different DNA sequences within this sample yield the same CDR3. The source of the sample is a study of shared clonotypes between healthy human individuals. Overall study context: CD4 naive and memory got three plates each, CD8 naive two, CD8 memory one.

CDR3 length: 13 residues. V dropped 8 bases and J dropped 1; count of bases not matched to a gene: 3. Germline CDR1 SGHRS, CDR2 YFSETQ. Produced via immunoSEQ multiplex PCR; TCRdb's table is partial and in-frame only. The sample yields fewer than 3 million clones, less than 95% seen once. Sequenced input: naive CD4+ T cells from PBMCs. Subset in this sample: CD45RA+ positively selected. The chain combines TRBV5-1 with TRBJ1-5, with 7 bases identical to TRBD1. This sequence was found in a young man in good health. Some clones in this sample may be carry-over from other donors' samples. The CDR3 here is CASSQGSNQPQHF. The CDR3 DNA follows: TGCGCCAGTTCACAGGGGAGCAATCAGCCCCAGCATTTT.